This T cell receptor (beta chain) was obtained from a study of blood T cell repertoires in COVID-19. Seattle's enrolled individuals joined amid active infection and were then monitored longitudinally. Per germline, CDR1 SNHLY and CDR2 FYNNEI. The V gene lost 8 bases and the J gene lost 6 bases, with 13 bases spanning the gap. The CDR3 has 13 amino acids. Original analysis: Amplification from reference gene primers served as the basis for estimated nucleated cell counts. Clones were read by immunoSEQ multiplex PCR, and TCRdb kept only the in-frame ones, dropping some. V, J and clone size were drawn from that table, and D and trimming were deduced from the DNA. The table includes some 150,000 clones, 70% to 90% detected once.

This chain uses TRBV2 with TRBJ2-2, with a weak D call TRBD2 (6 bases). This receptor was obtained from a woman in her fifties or sixties with COVID-19, enrolled during active disease. The sample taken for sequencing was peripheral blood. The chain's CDR3 is CASGLSGAGELFF. The CDR3 nucleotides read TGTGCCAGCGGGTTATCGGGAGCCGGGGAGCTGTTTTTT.